Listed here are 4 T cell receptor beta chains from one sample, sequenced in a study of response to subunit inactivated influenza vaccine. TCRdb used MiXCR to reprocess the RT-PCR reads, holding one entry per CDR3 protein. The repertoire holds about 190,000 distinct CDR3 sequences, with over 13% as singletons. Here the sequenced sample was CD8+ T cells sorted from PBMCs, taken more than 4 days after vaccination. The receptors originated from a man aged 50-59 years who received an inactivated influenza vaccine.

This rearrangement joins TRBV29-1 to TRBJ2-1, with 11 bases matching TRBD1. V shed 3 bases and J 6 bases; nucleotides not matched to a gene: 4. CDR1 and CDR2 from the germline V gene are SQVTM and ANQGSEA. The CDR3 is 14 residues long. The DNA of the CDR3 is TGCAGCGTTGAGGGACAGGGGGTTATCAATGAGCAGTTCTTC. It encodes CSVEGQGVINEQFF.

This clonotype was counted a few times. The chain combines TRBV5-1 with TRBJ2-5; 7 nucleotides agree with TRBD1. V shed 4 bases and J 5 bases; nucleotides not matched to a gene: 8. Germline CDR1 is SGHRS and CDR2 is YFSETQ. CDR3 length: 14 amino acids. CDR3: CASSALQGRETQYF. DNA for the CDR3: TGCGCCAGCAGCGCCTTACAGGGGCGGGAGACCCAGTACTTC.

The table lists this clonotype with a few counts. V gene TRBV24-1 combines with J gene TRBJ2-7; D is unclear. The CDR3 contains 13 residues. V was clipped by 9 bases and J by 0 bases, with 11 bases between them. Germline loops: CDR1 KGHDR, CDR2 SFDVKD. The CDR3 DNA sequence: TGTGCCACCGGTGGGCTAAACTCCTACGAGCAGTACTTC. It is translated as CATGGLNSYEQYF.

This clonotype showed up just a few times. The chain links TRBV27 to TRBJ2-5, with D unresolved. From germline, CDR1 is MNHEY and CDR2 SMNVEV (reference sequence). Trimming left V 2 bases short and J 5 bases short, with 9 bases between. The CDR3 runs to 13 residues. The CDR3 nucleotides are TGTGCCAGCAGTTTAACCGGGTGGGAGACCCAGTACTTC. Protein sequence: CASSLTGWETQYF.